A single sample gave rise to the 8 T cell receptor beta chains below, sequenced in a study of T cells of healthy individuals. TCRdb reanalysed the 5' RACE reads using MiXCR and keeps one entry per CDR3 protein. The sample comprises around 83,000 distinct CDR3 sequences, more than 5% of which are singletons, and roughly 7.5% rests with the top ten. All receptors come from a female donor in good health.

The rearrangement uses TRBV7-8 and TRBJ1-3, with D hard to call. The CDR3 is 16 amino acids. Germline CDR1 and CDR2: SGHVS and FQNEAQ. Trimming removed 5 bases from V and 2 bases from J, with 16 bases in between. The DNA of the CDR3 is TGTGCCAGCAGCACAAGGACCCAGCTGGCTGGAAACACCATATATTTT. Translated: CASSTRTQLAGNTIYF.

The rearrangement joins TRBV15 to TRBJ1-5; D may be TRBD1 (5 bases). V dropped 2 bases and J dropped 0 bases, with 8 bases sitting between them. Germline-derived CDR1 and CDR2 are LNHNV and YYDKDF (reference sequence). The CDR3 has 15 amino acids. This CDR3 is CATSRRQTSNQPQHF. The CDR3 DNA reads TGTGCCACCAGCAGAAGACAGACTAGCAATCAGCCCCAGCATTTT.

This clonotype was recorded a few times. The chain employs TRBV29-1 and TRBJ2-3; 13 nucleotides agree with TRBD2. The germline V gene has CDR1 SQVTM and CDR2 ANQGSEA. J gave up 6 bases and V 7 bases, and 10 bases lay outside the gene matches. The CDR3 is made up of 15 amino acids. The CDR3 spells CSASGTSGMMDTQYF. DNA for the CDR3: TGCAGCGCCTCCGGGACTAGCGGGATGATGGATACGCAGTATTTT.

This clonotype was counted only a few times. V is TRBV20-1 and J is TRBJ2-7; tentatively, D is TRBD1 (7 bases). CDR3 length: 15 amino acids. The V end was cut by 3 bases, the J end by 3 bases, with 18 bases between. Germline CDR1 DFQATT, CDR2 SNEGSKA (reference sequence). CDR3 loop: CSASRPRRDSYEQYF. The DNA for the CDR3 is TGCAGTGCTAGTAGGCCCAGGCGGGACAGCTACGAGCAGTACTTC.

This clonotype was detected a few times. The V call is TRBV30, the J call TRBJ2-2; D ambiguous. Trimming shortened V by 0 bases and J by 5 bases, and 7 bases separated the two germline ends. Germline assignment: CDR1 GTSNPN and CDR2 SVGIG (reference sequence). The CDR3 is made up of 13 amino acids. CDR3 amino acids: CAWSVMATGELFF. The CDR3 DNA sequence: TGTGCCTGGAGTGTAATGGCAACCGGGGAGCTGTTTTTT.

This clonotype was observed many times. The rearrangement uses TRBV7-9 and TRBJ2-1; D is possibly TRBD2 (5 bases). V gave up 5 bases and J gave up 7 bases, with 21 bases separating them. Germline V gives CDR1 SEHNR, CDR2 FQNEAQ (reference sequence). The CDR3 length is 16 residues. The CDR3 DNA is TGTGCCAGCAGCCCCGTACTAGGAGAGGCTAATAATGAGCAGTTCTTC. Amino acid sequence: CASSPVLGEANNEQFF. The full variable domain, rest sourced from reference TRBV7-9 and TRBJ2-1, is DTGVSQNPRHKITKRGQNVTFRCDPISEHNRLYWYRQTLGQGPEFLTYFQNEAQLEKSRLLSDRFSAERPKGSFSTLEIQRTEQGDSAMYLCASSPVLGEANNEQFFGPGTRLTVL.

This clonotype came up many times. The V gene is TRBV5-1, the J gene TRBJ2-7; 10 positions match TRBD2. The junction had 6 bases not matched to a gene; V was cut back by 2 bases and J by 7 bases. CDR3 length: 14 amino acids. Germline V gives CDR1 SGHRS, CDR2 YFSETQ. The CDR3 region is CASSLTSGMGEQYF. The CDR3 nucleotides read TGCGCCAGCAGCTTAACTAGCGGGATGGGAGAGCAGTACTTC.

This clonotype was observed at least ten times. This chain links TRBV6-6 with TRBJ1-5, with 10 bases aligning to TRBD1. CDR1 and CDR2 (germline): MNHNY, SVGAGI (reference sequence). The CDR3 has 14 amino acids. V lost 4 bases to trimming and J lost 4 bases; unmatched junction nucleotides: 1. In nucleotides, the CDR3 is TGTGCCAGCAGTTGGACAGGGGGTAATCAGCCCCAGCATTTT. Amino acid sequence: CASSWTGGNQPQHF.